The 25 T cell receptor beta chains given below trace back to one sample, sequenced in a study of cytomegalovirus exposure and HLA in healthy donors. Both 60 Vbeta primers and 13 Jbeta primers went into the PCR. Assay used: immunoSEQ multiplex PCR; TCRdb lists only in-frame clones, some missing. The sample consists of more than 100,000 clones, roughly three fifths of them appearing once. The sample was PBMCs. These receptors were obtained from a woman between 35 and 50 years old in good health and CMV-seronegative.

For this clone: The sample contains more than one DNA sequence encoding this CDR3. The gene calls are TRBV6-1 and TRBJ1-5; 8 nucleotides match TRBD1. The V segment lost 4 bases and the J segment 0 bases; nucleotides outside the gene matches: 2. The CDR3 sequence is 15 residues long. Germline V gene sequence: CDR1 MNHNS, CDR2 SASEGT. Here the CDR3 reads CASSGQGNSNQPQHF. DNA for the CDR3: TGTGCCAGCAGTGGACAGGGGAATAGCAATCAGCCCCAGCATTTT.

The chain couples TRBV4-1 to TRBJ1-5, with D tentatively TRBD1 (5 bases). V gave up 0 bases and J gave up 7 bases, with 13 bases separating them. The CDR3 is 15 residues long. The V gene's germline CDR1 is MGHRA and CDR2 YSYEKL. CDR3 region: CASSQDGAAGQPQHF. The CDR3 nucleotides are TGCGCCAGCAGCCAAGATGGGGCGGCCGGGCAGCCCCAGCATTTT.

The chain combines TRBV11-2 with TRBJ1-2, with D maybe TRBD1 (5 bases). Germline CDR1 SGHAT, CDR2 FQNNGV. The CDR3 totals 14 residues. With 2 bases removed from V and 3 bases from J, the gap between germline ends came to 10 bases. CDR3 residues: CASSLTTDHYGYTF. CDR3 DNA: TGTGCCAGCAGCTTAACGACAGATCACTATGGCTACACCTTC.

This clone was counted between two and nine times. CDR3 in amino acids: CASRPDRGEKLFF. CDR3 nucleotide sequence: TGTGCCAGCAGACCGGACAGGGGAGAAAAACTGTTTTTT. The chain links TRBV2 to TRBJ1-4, with TRBD1 matching over 9 bases. The germline gives CDR1 SNHLY, CDR2 FYNNEI. The CDR3 length is 13 residues. V lost 6 bases, J lost 8 bases, and 4 bases stayed unmatched.

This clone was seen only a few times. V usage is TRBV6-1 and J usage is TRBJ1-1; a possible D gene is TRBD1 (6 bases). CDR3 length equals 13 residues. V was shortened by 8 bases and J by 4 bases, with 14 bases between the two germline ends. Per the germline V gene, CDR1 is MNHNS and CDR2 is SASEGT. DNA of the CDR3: TGTGCCAGCTCCCGAGGGGGGGGCACTGAAGCTTTCTTT. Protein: CASSRGGGTEAFF.

The CDR3 nucleotides read TGTGCCAGTAGTGCCCAGGGGTTACCTGGAAACACCATATATTTT. It encodes CASSAQGLPGNTIYF. This rearrangement joins TRBV19 to TRBJ1-3, with TRBD1 as a possible D gene (6 bases). V was trimmed by 5 bases and J by 2 bases, leaving 13 bases between them. CDR1 and CDR2 from the germline V gene are LNHDA and SQIVND (reference sequence). The CDR3 extends over 15 amino acids.

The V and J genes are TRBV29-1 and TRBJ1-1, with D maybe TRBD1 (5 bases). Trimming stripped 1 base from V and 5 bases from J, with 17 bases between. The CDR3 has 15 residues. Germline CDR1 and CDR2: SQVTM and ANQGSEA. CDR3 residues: CSVEVIGGVGTEAFF. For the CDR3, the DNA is TGCAGCGTTGAAGTTATCGGGGGGGTGGGGACTGAAGCTTTCTTT.

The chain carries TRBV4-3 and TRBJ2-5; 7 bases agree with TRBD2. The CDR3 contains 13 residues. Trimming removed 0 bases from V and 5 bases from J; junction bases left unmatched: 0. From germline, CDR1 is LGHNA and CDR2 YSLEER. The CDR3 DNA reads TGCGCCAGCAGCCAAGATAGCGGGGAGACCCAGTACTTC. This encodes CASSQDSGETQYF.

The CDR3 spells CSVVNGGTRGTGELFF. As DNA, the CDR3 is TGCAGCGTTGTCAACGGGGGGACTCGAGGCACCGGGGAGCTGTTTTTT. V is TRBV29-1 and J is TRBJ2-2; 7 positions agree with TRBD2. Looked up from germline, CDR1 is SQVTM and CDR2 is ANQGSEA. The J segment lost 4 bases and the V segment lost 4 bases, leaving 12 bases of the junction unmatched. The CDR3 extends over 16 amino acids.

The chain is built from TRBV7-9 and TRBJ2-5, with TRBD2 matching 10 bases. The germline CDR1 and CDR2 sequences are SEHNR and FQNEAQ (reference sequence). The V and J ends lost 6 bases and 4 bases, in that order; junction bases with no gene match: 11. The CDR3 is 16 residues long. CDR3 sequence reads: CASSYLAGALGETQYF. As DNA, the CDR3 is TGTGCCAGCAGTTACCTAGCGGGGGCGCTCGGAGAGACCCAGTACTTC.

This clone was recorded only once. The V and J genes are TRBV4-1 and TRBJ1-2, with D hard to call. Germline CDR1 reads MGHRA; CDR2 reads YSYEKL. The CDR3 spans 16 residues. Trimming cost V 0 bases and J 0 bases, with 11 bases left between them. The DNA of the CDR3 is TGCGCCAGCAGCCAAGAGGGAGGGCAGGCTAACTATGGCTACACCTTC. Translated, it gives CASSQEGGQANYGYTF.

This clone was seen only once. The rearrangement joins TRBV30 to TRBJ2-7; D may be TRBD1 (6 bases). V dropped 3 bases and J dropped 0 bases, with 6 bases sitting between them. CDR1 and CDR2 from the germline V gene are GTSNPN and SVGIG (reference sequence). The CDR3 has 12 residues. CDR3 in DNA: TGTGCCTGGAGACAGGGCTCCTACGAGCAGTACTTC. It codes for CAWRQGSYEQYF.

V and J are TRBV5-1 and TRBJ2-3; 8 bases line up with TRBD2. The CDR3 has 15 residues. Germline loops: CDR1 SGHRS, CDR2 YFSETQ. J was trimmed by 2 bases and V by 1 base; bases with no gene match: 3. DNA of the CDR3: TGCGCCAGCAGCTTGCGGGGGGGCGACACAGATACGCAGTATTTT. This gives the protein CASSLRGGDTDTQYF.

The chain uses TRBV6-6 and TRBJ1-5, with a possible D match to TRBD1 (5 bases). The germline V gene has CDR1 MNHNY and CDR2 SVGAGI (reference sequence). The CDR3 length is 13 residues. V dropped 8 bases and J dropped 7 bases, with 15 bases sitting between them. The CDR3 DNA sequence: TGTGCCAGCTCCAGGGATGGGCAACAGCCCCAGCATTTT. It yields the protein CASSRDGQQPQHF.

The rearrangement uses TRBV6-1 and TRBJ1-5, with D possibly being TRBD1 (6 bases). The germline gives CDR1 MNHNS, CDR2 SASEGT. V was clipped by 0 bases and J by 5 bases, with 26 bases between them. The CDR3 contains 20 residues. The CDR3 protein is CASSEAVRGSGRSIDQPQHF. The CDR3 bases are TGTGCCAGCAGTGAAGCGGTCAGGGGTTCAGGCCGGAGTATCGATCAGCCCCAGCATTTT.

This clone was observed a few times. CDR3 sequence (DNA): TGTGCCAGCAGGCCTAGCGGGGGAGCAGATACGCAGTATTTT. Translated: CASRPSGGADTQYF. The J gene is TRBJ2-3, the V gene TRBV6-6; 10 nucleotides line up with TRBD2. J gave up 4 bases and V 6 bases, and 4 bases lay outside the gene matches. The germline CDR1 and CDR2 sequences are MNHNY and SVGAGI (reference sequence). The CDR3 consists of 14 residues.

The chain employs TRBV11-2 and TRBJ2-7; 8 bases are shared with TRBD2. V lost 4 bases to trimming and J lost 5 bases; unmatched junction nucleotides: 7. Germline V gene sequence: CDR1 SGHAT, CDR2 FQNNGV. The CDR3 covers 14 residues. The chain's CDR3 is CASSSMVRGDEQYF. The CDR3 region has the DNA TGTGCCAGCAGCTCGATGGTGCGGGGGGACGAGCAGTACTTC.

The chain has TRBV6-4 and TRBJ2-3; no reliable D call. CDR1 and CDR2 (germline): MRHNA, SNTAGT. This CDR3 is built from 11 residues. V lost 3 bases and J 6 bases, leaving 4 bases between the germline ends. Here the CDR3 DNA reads TGTGCCAGCAGTGATCAGGATACGCAGTATTTT. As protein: CASSDQDTQYF.

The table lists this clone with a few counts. CDR3 in amino acids: CASRVTLNYGYTF. The CDR3 coding sequence is TGTGCCAGCAGGGTTACTTTAAACTATGGCTACACCTTC. The chain is built from TRBV2 and TRBJ1-2; D gene uncertain. CDR1 and CDR2 from the germline V gene are SNHLY and FYNNEI. The germline V and J ends were trimmed by 6 bases and 2 bases, with 10 bases remaining between them. The CDR3 runs to 13 residues.

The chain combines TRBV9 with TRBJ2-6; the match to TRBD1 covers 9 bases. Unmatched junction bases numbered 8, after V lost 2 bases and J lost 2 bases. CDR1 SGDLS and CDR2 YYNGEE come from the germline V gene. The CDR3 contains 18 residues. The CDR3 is CASSVFDRGFAGANVLTF. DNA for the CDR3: TGTGCCAGCAGCGTTTTCGACAGGGGGTTCGCTGGGGCCAACGTCCTGACTTTC.

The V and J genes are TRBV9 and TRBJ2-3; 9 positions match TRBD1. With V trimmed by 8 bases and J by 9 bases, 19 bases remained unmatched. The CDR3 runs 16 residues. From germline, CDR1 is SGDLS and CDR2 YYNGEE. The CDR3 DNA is TGTGCCAGAGGTCTCCGGGACAGGGCCCGCCAGGACACGCAGTATTTT. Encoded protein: CARGLRDRARQDTQYF. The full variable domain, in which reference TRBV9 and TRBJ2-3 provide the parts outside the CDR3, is DSGVTQTPKHLITATGQRVTLRCSPRSGDLSVYWYQQSLDQGLQFLIQYYNGEERAKGNILERFSAQQFPDLHSELNLSSLELGDSALYFCARGLRDRARQDTQYFGPGTRLTVL.

The CDR3, as DNA: TGTGCCAGCTCACCGGGGGGAGCTGAGCAGTTCTTC. Residues: CASSPGGAEQFF. The chain joins TRBV18 to TRBJ2-1; D perhaps matches TRBD2 (6 bases). CDR1 is KGHSH and CDR2 is LQKENI in the germline V gene. The CDR3 loop spans 12 amino acids. V lost 3 bases and J 9 bases, leaving 9 bases between the germline ends.

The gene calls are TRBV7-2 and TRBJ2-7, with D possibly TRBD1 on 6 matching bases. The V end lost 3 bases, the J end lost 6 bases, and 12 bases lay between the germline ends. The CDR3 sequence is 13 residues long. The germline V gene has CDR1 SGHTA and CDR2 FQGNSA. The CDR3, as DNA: TGTGCCAGCAGCTTCTCCGACAGGCGCGAGCAGTACTTC. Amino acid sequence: CASSFSDRREQYF.

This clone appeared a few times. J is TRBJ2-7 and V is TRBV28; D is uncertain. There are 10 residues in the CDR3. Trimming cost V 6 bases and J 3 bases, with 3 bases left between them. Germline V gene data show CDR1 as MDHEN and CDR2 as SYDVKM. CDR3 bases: TGTGCCAGCAGCCACTACGAGCAGTACTTC. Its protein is CASSHYEQYF.

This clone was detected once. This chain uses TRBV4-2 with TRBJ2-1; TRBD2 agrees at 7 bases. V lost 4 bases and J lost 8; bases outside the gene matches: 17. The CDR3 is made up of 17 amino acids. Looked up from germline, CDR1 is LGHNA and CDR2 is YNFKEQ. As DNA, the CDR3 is TGTGCCAGCAGCCCGAGGGGAGGCGGGGGAGTGGGGTATGAGCAGTTCTTC. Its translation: CASSPRGGGGVGYEQFF.